The TCR beta chain described here comes from a study of blood T cell repertoires in COVID-19. Study-level information: The study drew acute and convalescent COVID-19 samples from the United States, Italy and Spain.

Method: immunoSEQ multiplex PCR; TCRdb's copy keeps in-frame clones and lacks some. The table lists 200,000 or so clones, about 79% of them singletons, with less than 15% in the top ten. Looked up from germline, CDR1 is SNHLY and CDR2 is FYNNEI. This CDR3 spans 13 amino acids. J lost 7 bases, V lost 8 bases, and 9 bases had no gene match. Sequencing was performed on peripheral blood. The chain couples TRBV2 to TRBJ2-7; 9 bases align to TRBD1. This TCR was sampled from a human donor in a cohort sampled during active COVID-19. The CDR3: CASSGTGPPEQYF. Here the CDR3 DNA reads TGTGCCAGCTCCGGGACAGGGCCCCCTGAGCAGTACTTC.